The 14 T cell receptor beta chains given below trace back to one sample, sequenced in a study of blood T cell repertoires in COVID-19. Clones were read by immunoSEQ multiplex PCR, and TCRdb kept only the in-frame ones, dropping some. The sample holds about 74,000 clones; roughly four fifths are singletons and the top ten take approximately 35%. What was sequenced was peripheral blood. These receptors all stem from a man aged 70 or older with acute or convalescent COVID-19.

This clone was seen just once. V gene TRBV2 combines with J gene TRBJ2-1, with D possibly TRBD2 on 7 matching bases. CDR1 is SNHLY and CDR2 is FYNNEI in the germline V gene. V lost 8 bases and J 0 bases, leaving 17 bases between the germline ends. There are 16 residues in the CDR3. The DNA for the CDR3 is TGTGCCAGCCTCCAAGGGGGGGGGAACTCCTACAATGAGCAGTTCTTC. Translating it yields CASLQGGGNSYNEQFF.

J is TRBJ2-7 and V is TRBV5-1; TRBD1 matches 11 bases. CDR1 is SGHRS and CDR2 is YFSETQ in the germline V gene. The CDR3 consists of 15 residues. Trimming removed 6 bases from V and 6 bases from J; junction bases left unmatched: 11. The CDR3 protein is CASIRDSGTGGEQYF. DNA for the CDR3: TGCGCCAGCATTCGGGATTCCGGGACAGGGGGCGAGCAGTACTTC.

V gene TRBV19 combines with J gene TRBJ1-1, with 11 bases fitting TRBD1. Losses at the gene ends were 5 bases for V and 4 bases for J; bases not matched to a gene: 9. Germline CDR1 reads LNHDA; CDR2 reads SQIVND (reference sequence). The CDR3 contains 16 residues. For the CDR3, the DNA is TGTGCCAGTAGTCAACGGACAGGGGGCTGGAGCACTGAAGCTTTCTTT. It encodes CASSQRTGGWSTEAFF. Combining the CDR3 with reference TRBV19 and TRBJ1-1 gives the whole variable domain DGGITQSPKYLFRKEGQNVTLSCEQNLNHDAMYWYRQDPGQGLRLIYYSQIVNDFQKGDIAEGYSVSREKKESFPLTVTSAQKNPTAFYLCASSQRTGGWSTEAFFGQGTRLTVV.

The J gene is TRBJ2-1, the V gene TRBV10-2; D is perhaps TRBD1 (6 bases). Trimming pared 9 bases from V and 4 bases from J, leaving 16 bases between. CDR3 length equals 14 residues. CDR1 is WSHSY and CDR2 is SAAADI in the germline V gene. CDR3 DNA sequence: TGCGCCAGTCGTGGGCAGGGGCAGTACAATGAGCAGTTCTTC. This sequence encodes CASRGQGQYNEQFF.

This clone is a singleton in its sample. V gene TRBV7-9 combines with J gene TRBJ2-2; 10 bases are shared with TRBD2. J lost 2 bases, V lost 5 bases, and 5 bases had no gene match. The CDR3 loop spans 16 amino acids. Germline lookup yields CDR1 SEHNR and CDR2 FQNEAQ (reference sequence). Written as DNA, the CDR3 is TGTGCCAGCAGCCAAAGCGGGGGGGTTAACACCGGGGAGCTGTTTTTT. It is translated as CASSQSGGVNTGELFF.

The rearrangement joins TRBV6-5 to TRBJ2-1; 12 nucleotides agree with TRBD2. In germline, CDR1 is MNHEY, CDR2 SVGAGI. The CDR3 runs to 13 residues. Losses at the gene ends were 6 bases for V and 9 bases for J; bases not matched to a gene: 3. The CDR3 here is CASRPSGGGEQFF. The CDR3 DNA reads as TGTGCCAGCAGGCCTAGCGGGGGGGGTGAGCAGTTCTTC.

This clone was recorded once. The CDR3 nucleotides are TGTGCCAGCGAGAGGAACACTGAAGCTTTCTTT. Its protein is CASERNTEAFF. The chain joins TRBV6-5 to TRBJ1-1; D is undetermined. The V end was cut by 8 bases, the J end by 1 base, with 5 bases between. CDR1 MNHEY and CDR2 SVGAGI come from the germline V gene. The CDR3 spans 11 residues.

Written as DNA, the CDR3 is TGTGCCAGCAGTTTAAGAGGGACAGGGGTTCAGCCCCAGCATTTT. This gives the protein CASSLRGTGVQPQHF. The V call is TRBV28, the J call TRBJ1-5, with 10 nucleotides matching TRBD1. CDR1 MDHEN and CDR2 SYDVKM come from the germline V gene. The CDR3 sequence is 15 residues long. Trimming removed 2 bases from V and 6 bases from J; junction bases left unmatched: 4. The variable domain in full, completed from reference TRBV28 and TRBJ1-5, reads DVKVTQSSRYLVKRTGEKVFLECVQDMDHENMFWYRQDPGLGLRLIYFSYDVKMKEKGDIPEGYSVSREKKERFSLILESASTNQTSMYLCASSLRGTGVQPQHFGDGTRLSIL.

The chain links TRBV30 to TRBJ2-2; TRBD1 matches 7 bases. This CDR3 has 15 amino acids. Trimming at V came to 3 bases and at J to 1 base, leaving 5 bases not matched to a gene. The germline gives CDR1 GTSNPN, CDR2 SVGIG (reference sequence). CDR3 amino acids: CAWSPRGRNTGELFF. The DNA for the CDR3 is TGTGCCTGGAGCCCCAGGGGGAGGAACACCGGGGAGCTGTTTTTT.

The CDR3 nucleotides read TGTGCCAGCAGCTTGGACAGGTTGGGCTATGGCTACACCTTC. Translating it yields CASSLDRLGYGYTF. The chain combines TRBV5-4 with TRBJ1-2; weak D call: TRBD1 (5 bases). Per germline, CDR1 SGHNT and CDR2 YYREEE (reference sequence). Trimming cost V 0 bases and J 4 bases, with 10 bases left between them. The CDR3 has 14 residues. Looking up the rest from reference TRBV5-4 and TRBJ1-2 gives the full variable domain: ETGVTQSPTHLIKTRGQQVTLRCSSQSGHNTVSWYQQALGQGPQFIFQYYREEENGRGNFPPRFSGLQFPNYSSELNVNALELDDSALYLCASSLDRLGYGYTFGSGTRLTVV.

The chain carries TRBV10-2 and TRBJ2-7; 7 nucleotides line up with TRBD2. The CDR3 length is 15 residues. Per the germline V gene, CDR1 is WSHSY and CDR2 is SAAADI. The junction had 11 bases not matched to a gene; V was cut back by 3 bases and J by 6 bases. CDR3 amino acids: CASSDPPGLSSEQYF. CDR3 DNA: TGCGCCAGCAGTGACCCCCCGGGACTATCCAGCGAGCAGTACTTC.

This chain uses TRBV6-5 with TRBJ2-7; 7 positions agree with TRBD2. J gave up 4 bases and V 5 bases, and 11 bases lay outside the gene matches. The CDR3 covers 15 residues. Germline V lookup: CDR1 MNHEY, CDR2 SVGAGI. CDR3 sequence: CASSTDGWGGYEQYF. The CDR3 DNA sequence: TGTGCCAGCAGTACGGACGGCTGGGGGGGTTACGAGCAGTACTTC.

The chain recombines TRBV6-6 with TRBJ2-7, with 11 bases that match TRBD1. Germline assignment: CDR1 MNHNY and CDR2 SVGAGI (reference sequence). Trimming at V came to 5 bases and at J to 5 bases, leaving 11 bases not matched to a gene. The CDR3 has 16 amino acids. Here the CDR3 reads CASSRGRDRGNHEQYF. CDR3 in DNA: TGTGCCAGCAGTAGAGGCCGGGACAGGGGGAACCACGAGCAGTACTTC.

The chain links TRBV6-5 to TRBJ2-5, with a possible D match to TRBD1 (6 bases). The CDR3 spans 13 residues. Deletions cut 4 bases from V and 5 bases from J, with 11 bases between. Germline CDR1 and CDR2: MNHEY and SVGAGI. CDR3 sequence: CASSFRGWETQYF. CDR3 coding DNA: TGTGCCAGCAGTTTCAGGGGTTGGGAGACCCAGTACTTC.